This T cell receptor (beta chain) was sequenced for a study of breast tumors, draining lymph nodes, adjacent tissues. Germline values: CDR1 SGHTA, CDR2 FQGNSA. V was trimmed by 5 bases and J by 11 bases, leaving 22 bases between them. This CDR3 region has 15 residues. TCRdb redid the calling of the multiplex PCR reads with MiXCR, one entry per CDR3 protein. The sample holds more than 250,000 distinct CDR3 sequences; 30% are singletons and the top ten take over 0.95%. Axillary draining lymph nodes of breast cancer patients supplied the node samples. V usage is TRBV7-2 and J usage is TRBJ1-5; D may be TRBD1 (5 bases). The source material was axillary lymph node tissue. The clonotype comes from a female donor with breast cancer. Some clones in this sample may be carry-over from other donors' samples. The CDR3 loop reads CASSPGRAEQETQHF. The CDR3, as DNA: TGTGCCAGCAGCCCAGGGAGGGCGGAACAAGAGACCCAGCATTTT.